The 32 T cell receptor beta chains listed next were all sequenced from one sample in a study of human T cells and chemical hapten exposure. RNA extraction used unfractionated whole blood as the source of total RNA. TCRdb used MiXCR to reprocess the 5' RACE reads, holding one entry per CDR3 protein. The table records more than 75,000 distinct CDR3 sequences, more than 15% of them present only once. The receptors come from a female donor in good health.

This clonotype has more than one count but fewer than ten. DNA for the CDR3: TGCGCCAGCAGGCCGACAGTGGGGAGCACTGAAGCTTTCTTT. Protein product: CASRPTVGSTEAFF. The chain couples TRBV5-1 to TRBJ1-1; tentatively, D is TRBD1 (5 bases). The CDR3 length is 14 residues. The germline V gene has CDR1 SGHRS and CDR2 YFSETQ. V shed 5 bases and J shed 4 bases, with 15 bases lying between them.

CDR3 sequence (DNA): TGTGCCAGCAGCCCGGCAGGAGCGGGGGGGCCAGATACGCAGTATTTT. Translation gives CASSPAGAGGPDTQYF. The V and J genes are TRBV7-2 and TRBJ2-3, with 10 bases identical to TRBD2. CDR3 size: 16 residues. CDR1 and CDR2 from the germline V gene are SGHTA and FQGNSA. V trimming: 5 bases; J trimming: 4 bases; junction bases outside the gene matches: 9.

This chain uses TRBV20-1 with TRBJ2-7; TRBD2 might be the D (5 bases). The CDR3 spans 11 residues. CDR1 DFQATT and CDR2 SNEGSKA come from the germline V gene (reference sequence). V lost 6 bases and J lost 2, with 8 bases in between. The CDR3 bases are TGCAGTGCACAGAGGGCCTACGAGCAGTACTTC. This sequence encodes CSAQRAYEQYF.

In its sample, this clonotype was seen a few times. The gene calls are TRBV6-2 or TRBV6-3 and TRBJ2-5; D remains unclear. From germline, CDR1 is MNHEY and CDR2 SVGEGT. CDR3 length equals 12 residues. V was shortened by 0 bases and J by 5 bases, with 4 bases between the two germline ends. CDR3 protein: CASSYSKETQYF. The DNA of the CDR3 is TGTGCCAGCAGTTACTCGAAGGAGACCCAGTACTTC.

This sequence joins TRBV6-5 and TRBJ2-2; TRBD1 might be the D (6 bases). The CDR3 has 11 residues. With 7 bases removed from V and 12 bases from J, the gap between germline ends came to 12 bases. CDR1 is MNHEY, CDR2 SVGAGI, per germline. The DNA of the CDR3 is TGTGCCAGCACCTACAGGGAAAAGCTGTTTTTT. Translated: CASTYREKLFF.

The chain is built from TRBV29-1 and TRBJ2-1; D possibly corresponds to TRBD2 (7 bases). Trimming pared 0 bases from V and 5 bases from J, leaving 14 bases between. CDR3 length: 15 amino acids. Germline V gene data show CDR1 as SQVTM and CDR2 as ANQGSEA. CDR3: CSVEDRGGGHNEQFF. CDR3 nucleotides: TGCAGCGTTGAAGATCGGGGAGGGGGTCACAATGAGCAGTTCTTC.

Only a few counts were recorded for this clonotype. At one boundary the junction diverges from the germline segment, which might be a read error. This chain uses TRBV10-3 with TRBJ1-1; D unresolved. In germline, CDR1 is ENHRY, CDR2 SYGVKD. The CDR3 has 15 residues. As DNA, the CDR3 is TGTGCCATCAGTGAGTCTATAGTGTTGAACCCTGAAGCTTTCTTT. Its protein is CAISESIVLNPEAFF.

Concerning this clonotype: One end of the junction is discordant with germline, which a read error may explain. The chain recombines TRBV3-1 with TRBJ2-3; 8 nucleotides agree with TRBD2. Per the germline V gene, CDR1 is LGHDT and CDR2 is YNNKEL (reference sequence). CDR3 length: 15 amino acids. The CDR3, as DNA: TGTGCCAGCAGGCAAGAAGCGGGGGAGGGGGATACGCAGTATTTT. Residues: CASRQEAGEGDTQYF.

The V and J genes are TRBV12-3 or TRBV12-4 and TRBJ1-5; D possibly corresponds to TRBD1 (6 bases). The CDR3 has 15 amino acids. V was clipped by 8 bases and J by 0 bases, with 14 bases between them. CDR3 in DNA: TGTGCCAGCGGACCAGGGGACCTTAGCAATCAGCCCCAGCATTTT. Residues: CASGPGDLSNQPQHF.

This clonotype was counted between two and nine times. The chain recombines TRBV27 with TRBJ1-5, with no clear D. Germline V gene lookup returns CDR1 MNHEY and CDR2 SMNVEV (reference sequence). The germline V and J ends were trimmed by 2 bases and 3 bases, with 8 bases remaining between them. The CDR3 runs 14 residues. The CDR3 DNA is TGTGCCAGCAGTTTAGGCAGAACCAATCAGCCCCAGCATTTT. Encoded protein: CASSLGRTNQPQHF.

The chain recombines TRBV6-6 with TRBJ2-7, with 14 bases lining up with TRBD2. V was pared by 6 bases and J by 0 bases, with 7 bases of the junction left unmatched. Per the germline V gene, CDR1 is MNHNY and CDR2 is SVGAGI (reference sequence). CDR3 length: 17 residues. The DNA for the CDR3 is TGTGCCAGCAGGACTAGCGGGAGGGCCTGGAGCTCCTACGAGCAGTACTTC. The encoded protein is CASRTSGRAWSSYEQYF.

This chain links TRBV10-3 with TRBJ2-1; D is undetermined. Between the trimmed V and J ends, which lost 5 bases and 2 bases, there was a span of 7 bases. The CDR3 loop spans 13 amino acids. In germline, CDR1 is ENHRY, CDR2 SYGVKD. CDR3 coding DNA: TGTGCCATCAGTTCAGAGACCTACAATGAGCAGTTCTTC. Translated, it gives CAISSETYNEQFF.

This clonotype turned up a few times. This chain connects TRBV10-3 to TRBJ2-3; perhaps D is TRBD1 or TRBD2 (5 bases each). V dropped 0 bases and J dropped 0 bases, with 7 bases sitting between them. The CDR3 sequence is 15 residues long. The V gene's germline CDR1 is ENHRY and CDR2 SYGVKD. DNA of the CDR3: TGTGCCATCAGTGAGTCGGGGACCAGCACAGATACGCAGTATTTT. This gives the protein CAISESGTSTDTQYF.

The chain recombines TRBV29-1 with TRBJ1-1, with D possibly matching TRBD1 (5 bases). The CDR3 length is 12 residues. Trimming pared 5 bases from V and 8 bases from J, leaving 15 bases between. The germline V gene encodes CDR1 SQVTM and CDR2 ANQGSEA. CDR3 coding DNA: TGCAGCGTTAGGGGCCCAGGGCAGGAAGCTTTCTTT. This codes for CSVRGPGQEAFF. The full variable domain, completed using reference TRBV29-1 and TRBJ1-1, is SAVISQKPSRDICQRGTSLTIQCQVDSQVTMMFWYRQQPGQSLTLIATANQGSEATYESGFVIDKFPISRPNLTFSTLTVSNMSPEDSSIYLCSVRGPGQEAFFGQGTRLTVV.

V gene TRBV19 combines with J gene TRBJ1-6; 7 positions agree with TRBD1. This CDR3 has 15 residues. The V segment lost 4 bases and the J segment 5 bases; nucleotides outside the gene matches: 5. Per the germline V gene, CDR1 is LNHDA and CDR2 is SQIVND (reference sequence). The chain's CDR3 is CASSNRQGDNSPLHF. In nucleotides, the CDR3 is TGTGCCAGTAGTAACCGACAGGGAGATAATTCACCCCTCCACTTT.

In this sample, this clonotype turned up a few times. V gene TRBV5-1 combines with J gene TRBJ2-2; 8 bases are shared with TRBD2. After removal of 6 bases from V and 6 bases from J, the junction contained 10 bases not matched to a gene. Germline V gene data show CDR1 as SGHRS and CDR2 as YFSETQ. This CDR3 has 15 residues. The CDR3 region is CASKPAAGGSGELFF. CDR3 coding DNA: TGCGCCAGCAAGCCGGCTGCGGGAGGCTCCGGGGAGCTGTTTTTT.

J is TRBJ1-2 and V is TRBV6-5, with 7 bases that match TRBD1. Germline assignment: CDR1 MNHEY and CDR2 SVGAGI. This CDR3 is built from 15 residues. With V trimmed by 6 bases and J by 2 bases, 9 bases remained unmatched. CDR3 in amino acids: CASSPSMTGNYGYTF. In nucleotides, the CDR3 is TGTGCCAGCAGCCCCTCCATGACAGGGAACTATGGCTACACCTTC.

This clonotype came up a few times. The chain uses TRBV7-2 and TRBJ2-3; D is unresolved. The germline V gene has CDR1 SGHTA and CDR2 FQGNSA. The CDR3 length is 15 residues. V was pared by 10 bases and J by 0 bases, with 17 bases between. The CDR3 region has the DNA TGTGCCACCAACCAAGGGTTGTTAAGCACAGATACGCAGTATTTT. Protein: CATNQGLLSTDTQYF.

In nucleotides, the CDR3 is TGTGCCAGTAGCGTGACAGGGCTCGACACAGATACGCAGTATTTT. Amino acid sequence: CASSVTGLDTDTQYF. The chain couples TRBV19 to TRBJ2-3; 7 nucleotides align to TRBD1. Per germline, CDR1 LNHDA and CDR2 SQIVND (reference sequence). The CDR3 totals 15 residues. J lost 2 bases, V lost 6 bases, and 8 bases had no gene match.

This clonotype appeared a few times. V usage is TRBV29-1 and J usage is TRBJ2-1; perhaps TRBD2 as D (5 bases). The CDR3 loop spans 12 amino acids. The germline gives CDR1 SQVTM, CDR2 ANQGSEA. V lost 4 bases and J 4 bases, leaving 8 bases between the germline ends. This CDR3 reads CSVGTRYNEQFF. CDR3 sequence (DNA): TGCAGCGTTGGGACTCGGTACAATGAGCAGTTCTTC.

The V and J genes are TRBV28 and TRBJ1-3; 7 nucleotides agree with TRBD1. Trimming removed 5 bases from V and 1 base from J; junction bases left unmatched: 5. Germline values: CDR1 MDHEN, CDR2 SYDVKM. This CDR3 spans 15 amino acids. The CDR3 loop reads CASSTTGVSGNTIYF. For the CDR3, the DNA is TGTGCCAGCAGTACTACAGGGGTATCTGGAAACACCATATATTTT.

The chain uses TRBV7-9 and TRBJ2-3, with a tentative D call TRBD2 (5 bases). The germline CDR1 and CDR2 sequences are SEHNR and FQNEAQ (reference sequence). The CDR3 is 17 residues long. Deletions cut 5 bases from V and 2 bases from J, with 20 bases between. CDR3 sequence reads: CASSPPRGAKYTDTQYF. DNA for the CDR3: TGTGCCAGCAGCCCCCCCCGGGGAGCCAAATACACAGATACGCAGTATTTT.

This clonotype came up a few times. CDR3: CASSQDPGPRGEKLFF. For the CDR3, the DNA is TGCGCCAGCAGCCAAGATCCGGGACCGAGAGGCGAAAAACTGTTTTTT. The chain links TRBV4-3 to TRBJ1-4; a possible D gene is TRBD1 (5 bases). Germline assignment: CDR1 LGHNA and CDR2 YSLEER. The ends were cut back, 0 bases at V and 8 bases at J, with 16 bases in the middle. The CDR3 is 16 residues long.

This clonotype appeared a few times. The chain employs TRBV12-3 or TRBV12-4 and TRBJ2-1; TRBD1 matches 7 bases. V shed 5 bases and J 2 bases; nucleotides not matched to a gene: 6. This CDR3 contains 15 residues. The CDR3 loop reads CASSQGDRPYNEQFF. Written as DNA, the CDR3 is TGTGCCAGCAGTCAAGGGGACAGACCCTACAATGAGCAGTTCTTC.

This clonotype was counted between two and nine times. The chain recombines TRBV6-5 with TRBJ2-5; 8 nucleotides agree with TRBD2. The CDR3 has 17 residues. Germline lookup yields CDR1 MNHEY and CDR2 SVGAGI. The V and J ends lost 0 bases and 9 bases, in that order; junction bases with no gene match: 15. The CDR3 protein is CASSYSLTGGPDKAQYF. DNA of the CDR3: TGTGCCAGCAGTTACTCTTTGACGGGGGGGCCAGATAAGGCCCAGTACTTC.

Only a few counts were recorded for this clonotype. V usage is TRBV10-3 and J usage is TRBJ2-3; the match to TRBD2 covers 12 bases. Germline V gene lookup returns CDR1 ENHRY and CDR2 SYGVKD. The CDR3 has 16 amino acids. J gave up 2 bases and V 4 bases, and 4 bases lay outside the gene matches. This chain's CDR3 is CAISASSGGATDTQYF. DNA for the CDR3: TGTGCCATCAGTGCCTCTAGCGGGGGGGCCACAGATACGCAGTATTTT.

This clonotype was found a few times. The CDR3 sequence: CASSDPLRAADTQYF. The CDR3 region has the DNA TGTGCCAGCAGTGACCCCCTACGGGCGGCAGATACGCAGTATTTT. The chain employs TRBV2 and TRBJ2-3; D ambiguous. Germline CDR1 SNHLY, CDR2 FYNNEI. V gave up 3 bases and J gave up 4 bases, with 14 bases separating them. The CDR3 covers 15 residues.

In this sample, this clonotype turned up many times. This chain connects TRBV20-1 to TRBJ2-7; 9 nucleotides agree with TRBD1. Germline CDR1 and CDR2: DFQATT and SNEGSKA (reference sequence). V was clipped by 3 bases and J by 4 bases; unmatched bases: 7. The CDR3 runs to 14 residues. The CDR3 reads CSARTRDRVYEQYF. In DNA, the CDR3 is TGCAGTGCTAGGACGAGGGACAGGGTTTACGAGCAGTACTTC.

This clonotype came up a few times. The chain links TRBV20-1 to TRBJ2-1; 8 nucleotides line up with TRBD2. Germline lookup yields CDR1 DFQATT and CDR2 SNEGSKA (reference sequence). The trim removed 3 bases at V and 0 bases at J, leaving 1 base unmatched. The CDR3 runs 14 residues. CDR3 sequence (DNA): TGCAGTGCTAGCGGGAGGGTCTCCTACAATGAGCAGTTCTTC. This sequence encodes CSASGRVSYNEQFF.

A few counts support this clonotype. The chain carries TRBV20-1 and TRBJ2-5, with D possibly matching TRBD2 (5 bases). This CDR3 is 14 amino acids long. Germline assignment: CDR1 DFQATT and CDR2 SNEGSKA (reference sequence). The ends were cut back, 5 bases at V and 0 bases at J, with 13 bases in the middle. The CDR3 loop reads CSAPDGKYQETQYF. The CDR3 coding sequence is TGCAGTGCTCCAGACGGGAAATACCAAGAGACCCAGTACTTC.

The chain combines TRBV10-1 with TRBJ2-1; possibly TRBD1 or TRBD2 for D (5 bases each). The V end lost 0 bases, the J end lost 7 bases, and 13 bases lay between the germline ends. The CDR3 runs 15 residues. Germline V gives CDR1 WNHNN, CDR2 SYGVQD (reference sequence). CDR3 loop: CASSESRGSINEQFF. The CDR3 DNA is TGCGCCAGCAGTGAGTCGAGGGGCAGCATAAATGAGCAGTTCTTC.

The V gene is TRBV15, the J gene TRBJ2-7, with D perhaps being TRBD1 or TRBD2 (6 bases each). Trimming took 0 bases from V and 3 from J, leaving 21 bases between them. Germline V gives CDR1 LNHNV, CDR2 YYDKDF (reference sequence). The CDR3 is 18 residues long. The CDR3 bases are TGTGCCACCAGCAGAGATCGTTTGGTCTTCGGGGGCAACTACGAGCAGTACTTC. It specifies CATSRDRLVFGGNYEQYF.